This T cell receptor beta chain emerged from a study of T cell responses to AZD1222 COVID-19 vaccine. This clone was picked up many times. Here immunoSEQ multiplex PCR was the method, and the copy in TCRdb shows in-frame clones only, minus some. This sample yields 95,000 to 150,000 clones, of which 88% are seen a single time; about 4.7% belongs to the top ten. The germline V gene has CDR1 SEHNR and CDR2 FQNEAQ (reference sequence). The CDR3 loop spans 15 amino acids. The V segment lost 1 base and the J segment 3 bases; nucleotides outside the gene matches: 2. The TCR sequence derives from an adult in good health. This rearrangement joins TRBV7-9 to TRBJ1-5, with TRBD1 matching over 8 bases. The specimen comprised peripheral blood, sampled on day 0 of AZD1222 vaccination. The CDR3 sequence is CASSLGTGINQPQHF. The CDR3 region has the DNA TGTGCCAGCAGCTTAGGGACAGGGATCAATCAGCCCCAGCATTTT.